Listed here is a single T cell receptor beta chain. The data are from a study of blood T cell repertoires in COVID-19. Study-level background: Both acute and convalescent COVID-19 samples were obtained from the United States, Italy and Spain. In each case, the material was cDNA or gDNA derived from T cells, B-cell-depleted T cells, or PBMCs.

Germline CDR1 MNHNY, CDR2 SVGAGI (reference sequence). Trimming removed 4 bases from V and 0 bases from J; junction bases left unmatched: 5. The CDR3 spans 16 residues. The authors' processing: Reference gene primer amplification in the assay estimated nucleated cell counts. Repertoires were generated with immunoSEQ multiplex PCR, while TCRdb's copy carries only in-frame clones and drops some. From that table come the V and J calls and clone size; the DNA was used to work out D and trimming. The table lists 150,000 to 200,000 clones, roughly 90% of them singletons. Specimen: peripheral blood. V and J are TRBV6-6 and TRBJ2-3; 9 bases match TRBD1. This clonotype was sampled from a woman aged 50 to 60 with acute or convalescent COVID-19. Written as DNA, the CDR3 is TGTGCCAGCAGTTTCCACGGGACAGGGAGCACAGATACGCAGTATTTT. It codes for CASSFHGTGSTDTQYF.